This TCR beta chain was retrieved from a study of blood T cells in healthy people across ages. Study observations and caveats: TCR beta diversity, measured per million T cells, fell in a roughly linear way with age.

Trimming pared 2 bases from V and 5 bases from J, leaving 11 bases between. The V gene's germline CDR1 is LGHNA and CDR2 YSLEER. CDR3 length: 14 amino acids. Donors were healthy Caucasian individuals from Russia aged roughly 6 to 95. With a J-beta primer mix and a sample-barcoded 5' primer, a second PCR ran roughly 6 to 11 cycles. Every cDNA molecule carried a tag from a template-switch adaptor bearing 12 random nucleotides. TCRdb analysed the 5' RACE reads with MiXCR anew, one entry per CDR3 protein. The table includes 700,000 to 800,000 distinct CDR3 sequences, around 40% detected once. Comments on this clonotype: Its target is unknown.

Sequencing was done on a sample of blood. This TCR was sampled from a woman aged 55-70 years in good health. The chain combines TRBV4-3 with TRBJ2-3, with TRBD2 as a possible D gene (6 bases). The CDR3: CASSQLAREDTQYF. As DNA, the CDR3 is TGCGCCAGCAGCCAACTAGCGAGAGAAGATACGCAGTATTTT.